The subject of this entry is one TCR beta chain. This clonotype was detected only a few times. Its antigen target is currently unknown. Base-call qualities are not available, and no considerably larger clone is one nucleotide away. The method was PCR. Sequencing relied on an Illumina HiSeq 2500. Molecular barcoding was employed in the preparation of TCR libraries, with unique molecular identifiers being used to normalize TCRbeta repertoire quantification. The public reads were reanalyzed by TCRdb: fastp trimming at Q25, MiXCR alignment, in-frame beta chains only. Entries are consolidated by CDR3 protein sequence, retaining the most common genes and DNA. In this sample the table shows 780,000 or so distinct CDR3 sequences, approximately 15% of which occur a single time. The biggest ten clones account for about 4.6% of the sample. This sample's treatment or condition label indicates: allogeneic hematopoietic cell transplantation with graft depleted of TCRalphabeta T cells and CD19 B cells. The transplant recipients were children given TCRalphabeta/CD19-depleted allogeneic hematopoietic cell grafts.

This record belongs to a study of T-cell reconstitution after alpha-beta-depleted transplantation in children (TCRdb year 2016). Concerning the study at large: Using TCR repertoire profiling, the study followed T-cell immune reconstitution in a quantitative way in children after TCRalphabeta/CD19-depleted allogeneic hematopoietic cell transplantation. The investigation overall reported the following: About two months after transplant, the apparently early recovery of alphabetaT-cell counts reportedly depended on just several hundred clones that had expanded rapidly and came from non-depleted graft cells. The frequencies of hyperexpanded clones fell over the following months, and after one year, T-cell counts and TCRbeta diversity were mostly attributed to newly produced T cells. The high TCRbeta diversity at day 60 in some patients was ascribed to recipient T cells and intrathymic progenitors that had survived conditioning.

A distance of 12 bases separates the germline ends of V and J, which lose 3 bases and 3 bases respectively. The CDR3 starts with the cysteine, ends with the phenylalanine, and has 13 residues. Only CDR3 DNA is held: 39 bases, read in frame from base 1. The germline V gene (reference sequence) provides CDR1 DFQATT and CDR2 SNEGSKA. The receptor's source is a male patient aged 5 to 17 who had a stem cell transplant for acute lymphoblastic leukemia, so the T cells may come from the graft donor. The sample in question was PBMCs, mostly from graft donor cells, obtained 360 days after TCRalphabeta/CD19-depleted stem cell transplant. This sequence uses TRBV20-1 and TRBJ2-7, with the D call tentatively TRBD1 or TRBD2, each fitting 5 bases. The DNA sequence is TGCAGTGCTAGTAAGTCGGGGCTCTACGAGCAGTACTTC. The translation is CSASKSGLYEQYF.